These 21 T cell receptor beta chains share one sample of origin, sequenced in a study of control samples from healthy donors and cancer patients. Assay used: immunoSEQ multiplex PCR; TCRdb lists only in-frame clones, some missing. The sample shows around 170,000 clones, just over 85% of them seen only once. Input material: blood. Receptors were obtained from a woman aged 30 to 39 in good health.

The chain recombines TRBV27 with TRBJ1-5, with D maybe TRBD1 (6 bases). Between the trimmed V and J ends, which lost 6 bases and 5 bases, there was a span of 8 bases. Looked up from germline, CDR1 is MNHEY and CDR2 is SMNVEV (reference sequence). The CDR3 is made up of 12 amino acids. The CDR3, as DNA: TGTGCCAGCAGGACAGGCGATCAGCCCCAGCATTTT. It is translated as CASRTGDQPQHF.

The table lists this clone with a few counts. The V call is TRBV5-1, the J call TRBJ2-1; D is undetermined. The germline V gene encodes CDR1 SGHRS and CDR2 YFSETQ. There are 15 residues in the CDR3. The V and J ends lost 4 bases and 8 bases respectively, with 19 bases between them. The CDR3 spells CASSTRTDGGYEQFF. CDR3 bases: TGCGCCAGCAGCACTCGGACGGACGGTGGTTATGAGCAGTTCTTC.

The chain carries TRBV21-1 and TRBJ2-2; the listed D gene, TRBD1, was not tested against the DNA. TRBV21-1 has pseudogene status. The CDR3 has 16 amino acids. The CDR3 nucleotides read TGTGCCAGCAGCAAAGTTCAGACAGAAACTACCGGGGAGCTGTTTTTT. Protein product: CASSKVQTETTGELFF.

The chain uses TRBV6-5 and TRBJ2-3; tentative D call: TRBD1 (6 bases). V lost 5 bases and J 4 bases, leaving 13 bases between the germline ends. The CDR3 length is 14 residues. CDR1 and CDR2 from the germline V gene are MNHEY and SVGAGI. The CDR3 is CASSPGTKADTQYF. The CDR3 DNA follows: TGTGCCAGCAGTCCTGGGACAAAGGCAGATACGCAGTATTTT.

V is TRBV29-1 and J is TRBJ2-3; D may correspond to TRBD1 or TRBD2 (6 bases each). CDR1 and CDR2 (germline): SQVTM, ANQGSEA. V was clipped by 4 bases and J by 0 bases, with 17 bases between them. The CDR3 extends over 16 amino acids. The CDR3 coding sequence is TGCAGCGTTGGGGGGGCTAGCGAATCTAGCACAGATACGCAGTATTTT. Amino acids: CSVGGASESSTDTQYF.

The rearrangement uses TRBV27 and TRBJ2-7; 10 bases are shared with TRBD1. The V and J ends lost 6 bases and 7 bases, in that order; junction bases with no gene match: 15. The germline V gene encodes CDR1 MNHEY and CDR2 SMNVEV (reference sequence). This CDR3 region has 16 residues. The CDR3 loop reads CASRAHAGTGVQEQYF. The CDR3 DNA is TGTGCCAGCAGGGCCCACGCCGGGACAGGGGTGCAGGAGCAGTACTTC.

This rearrangement joins TRBV5-1 to TRBJ2-1; 12 bases map to TRBD1. Trimming took 4 bases from V and 4 from J; bases not matched to a gene: 3. The CDR3 covers 15 residues. Looked up from germline, CDR1 is SGHRS and CDR2 is YFSETQ. CDR3 nucleotides: TGCGCCAGCAGCCCGGGACAGGGGGCTTACAATGAGCAGTTCTTC. Amino acids: CASSPGQGAYNEQFF.

The genes are TRBV10-3 and TRBJ1-1, with TRBD1 identical over 8 bases. The CDR3 is made up of 18 amino acids. J gave up 0 bases and V 6 bases, and 15 bases lay outside the gene matches. CDR1 ENHRY and CDR2 SYGVKD come from the germline V gene. For the CDR3, the DNA is TGTGCCATCAGCGGCCCCCGGGACAGGTTTACCCTGAACACTGAAGCTTTCTTT. Its protein is CAISGPRDRFTLNTEAFF.

This chain joins TRBV5-1 and TRBJ2-5; D not resolved. Between the trimmed V and J ends, which lost 0 bases and 4 bases, there was a span of 13 bases. The CDR3 is 15 amino acids. Per germline, CDR1 SGHRS and CDR2 YFSETQ. The CDR3 reads CASSLGGATRETQYF. DNA for the CDR3: TGCGCCAGCAGCTTGGGAGGAGCGACACGAGAGACCCAGTACTTC. Together with reference TRBV5-1 and TRBJ2-5, the CDR3 gives the full variable domain: KAGVTQTPRYLIKTRGQQVTLSCSPISGHRSVSWYQQTPGQGLQFLFEYFSETQRNKGNFPGRFSGRQFSNSRSEMNVSTLELGDSALYLCASSLGGATRETQYFGPGTRLLVL.

A few counts support this clone. This chain uses TRBV27 with TRBJ2-3; 9 positions agree with TRBD2. This CDR3 spans 15 amino acids. V was pared by 7 bases and J by 4 bases, with 9 bases of the junction left unmatched. CDR1 MNHEY and CDR2 SMNVEV come from the germline V gene (reference sequence). CDR3 in amino acids: CASTPTLAGSDTQYF. Here the CDR3 DNA reads TGTGCCAGCACCCCAACCCTAGCGGGGTCAGATACGCAGTATTTT.

This clone was observed a handful of times. The J gene is TRBJ1-5, the V gene TRBV2, with D possibly matching TRBD1 (5 bases). V lost 4 bases, J lost 8 bases, and 12 bases lay in between. The CDR3 is 13 amino acids. CDR1 SNHLY and CDR2 FYNNEI come from the germline V gene. This chain's CDR3 is CASSGDPEEPQHF. CDR3 coding DNA: TGTGCCAGCAGTGGGGACCCCGAGGAGCCCCAGCATTTT.

The chain couples TRBV5-4 to TRBJ2-5, with a possible D match to TRBD2 (6 bases). The CDR3 is 16 residues long. CDR1 and CDR2 from the germline V gene are SGHNT and YYREEE (reference sequence). The V end lost 4 bases, the J end lost 1 base, and 17 bases lay between the germline ends. The CDR3 nucleotides are TGTGCCAGCAGCACTGCGGGGCAGGGAGGCCAAGAGACCCAGTACTTC. Its protein product is CASSTAGQGGQETQYF.

This chain connects TRBV2 to TRBJ1-1; the D is unclear. Trimming removed 3 bases at V and 4 bases at J, with 18 bases between. Germline loops: CDR1 SNHLY, CDR2 FYNNEI. The CDR3 spans 16 residues. The CDR3 here is CASSDPAASGSTEAFF. For the CDR3, the DNA is TGTGCCAGCAGTGACCCGGCGGCCTCCGGGAGCACTGAAGCTTTCTTT. Looking up the rest from reference TRBV2 and TRBJ1-1 gives the full variable domain: EPEVTQTPSHQVTQMGQEVILRCVPISNHLYFYWYRQILGQKVEFLVSFYNNEISEKSEIFDDQFSVERPDGSNFTLKIRSTKLEDSAMYFCASSDPAASGSTEAFFGQGTRLTVV.

The chain is built from TRBV9 and TRBJ2-1, with 7 bases fitting TRBD2. CDR1 and CDR2 from the germline V gene are SGDLS and YYNGEE. The CDR3 runs 13 residues. V shed 2 bases and J 9 bases; nucleotides not matched to a gene: 5. CDR3 loop: CASSVGEGGEQFF. DNA for the CDR3: TGTGCCAGCAGCGTCGGGGAGGGAGGTGAGCAGTTCTTC. Based on the CDR3 plus reference TRBV9 and TRBJ2-1, the full variable domain is DSGVTQTPKHLITATGQRVTLRCSPRSGDLSVYWYQQSLDQGLQFLIQYYNGEERAKGNILERFSAQQFPDLHSELNLSSLELGDSALYFCASSVGEGGEQFFGPGTRLTVL.

The chain recombines TRBV19 with TRBJ1-5; D gene ambiguous. The germline V gene encodes CDR1 LNHDA and CDR2 SQIVND (reference sequence). V was shortened by 6 bases and J by 0 bases, with 12 bases between the two germline ends. This CDR3 has 15 amino acids. For the CDR3, the DNA is TGTGCCAGTAGCTCCGGACTCTTTAGCAATCAGCCCCAGCATTTT. This sequence encodes CASSSGLFSNQPQHF.

The V call is TRBV3-1 (or the pseudogene TRBV3-2), the J call TRBJ2-1; 12 bases fit TRBD2. CDR1 is LGHDT, CDR2 YNNKEL, per germline (reference sequence). Trimming removed 0 bases from V and 0 bases from J; junction bases left unmatched: 9. This CDR3 has 20 residues. The CDR3 region has the DNA TGTGCCAGCAGCCAAGAAAGATTTCTAGCGGGGGGGCCCTCCTACAATGAGCAGTTCTTC. Translated, it gives CASSQERFLAGGPSYNEQFF.

This chain links TRBV7-8 with TRBJ1-6, with D possibly matching TRBD1 (5 bases). The V end lost 0 bases, the J end lost 8 bases, and 8 bases lay between the germline ends. Germline V gene lookup returns CDR1 SGHVS and CDR2 FQNEAQ. The CDR3 is 14 amino acids. The CDR3 reads CASSLAGLDSPLHF. The CDR3 region has the DNA TGTGCCAGCAGCTTAGCGGGACTGGATTCACCCCTCCACTTT.

This clone was detected a few times. J is TRBJ2-2 and V is TRBV6-5; D not resolved. Germline loops: CDR1 MNHEY, CDR2 SVGAGI. This CDR3 is 12 amino acids long. The V and J ends lost 3 bases and 8 bases respectively, with 7 bases between them. The CDR3 spells CASSYSGGELFF. The CDR3 DNA follows: TGTGCCAGCAGTTATTCCGGGGGGGAGCTGTTTTTT.

This chain connects TRBV12-5 to TRBJ2-5; the D gene could be TRBD1 or TRBD2 (5 bases each). CDR1 and CDR2 from the germline V gene are LGHNT and FRNRAP. V lost 3 bases and J 5 bases, leaving 7 bases between the germline ends. The CDR3 extends over 12 amino acids. The CDR3 loop reads CASGLGTETQYF. The CDR3 nucleotides read TGTGCTAGTGGTTTAGGGACGGAGACCCAGTACTTC.

The rearrangement uses TRBV2 and TRBJ2-1; TRBD2 aligns across 8 bases. V trimming: 7 bases; J trimming: 5 bases; junction bases outside the gene matches: 7. Per the germline V gene, CDR1 is SNHLY and CDR2 is FYNNEI. The CDR3 has 14 amino acids. The CDR3 region is CASTAVSGNNEQFF. CDR3 sequence (DNA): TGTGCCAGCACCGCCGTTAGCGGGAACAATGAGCAGTTCTTC.

This chain joins TRBV2 and TRBJ1-1; 10 bases match TRBD1. CDR1 SNHLY and CDR2 FYNNEI come from the germline V gene. The CDR3 length is 13 residues. With 5 bases clipped from V and 4 bases from J, the junction kept 1 base outside the gene matches. CDR3 amino acids: CASSRDRGTEAFF. The CDR3 coding sequence is TGTGCCAGCAGTCGGGACAGGGGCACTGAAGCTTTCTTT.